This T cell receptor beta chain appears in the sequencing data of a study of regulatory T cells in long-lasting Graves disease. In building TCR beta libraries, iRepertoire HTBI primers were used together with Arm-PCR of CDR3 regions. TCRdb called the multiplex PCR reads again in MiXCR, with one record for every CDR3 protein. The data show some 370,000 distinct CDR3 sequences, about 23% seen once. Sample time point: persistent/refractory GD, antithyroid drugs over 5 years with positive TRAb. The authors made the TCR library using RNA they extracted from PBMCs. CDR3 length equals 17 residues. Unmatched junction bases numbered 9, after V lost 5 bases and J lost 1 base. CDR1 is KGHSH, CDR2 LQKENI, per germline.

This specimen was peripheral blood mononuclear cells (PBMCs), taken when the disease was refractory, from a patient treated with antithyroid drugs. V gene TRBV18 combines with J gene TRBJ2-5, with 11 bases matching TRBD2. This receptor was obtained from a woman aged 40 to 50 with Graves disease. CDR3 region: CASSGLELAGVQETQYF. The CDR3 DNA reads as TGTGCCAGCTCAGGCCTAGAACTAGCGGGAGTCCAAGAGACCCAGTACTTC.